What follows are 27 T cell receptor beta chains derived from one specimen sequenced in a study of radiation and T cells in renal cell carcinoma (dated by TCRdb to 2020 to 2021). In light of the paper, this sample's time point label describes: blood 2 weeks post-SBRT. The treatment or condition label here, explained by the study, means: 15 Gy SBRT to primary tumor, nephrectomy 4 weeks later. Library creation used the immunoSEQ multiplex PCR assay. What TCRdb holds here is the immuneACCESS table cut down to in-frame rearrangements. Part of the clones is not present; checked against another copy, under half of the missing clones reflect an unresolved V gene, and the others are unexplained. The sample has roughly 80,000 clones on record, 65% to 90% of them singletons. The ten largest clones add up to 20% to 25% of the sample. Here the sequenced sample was blood, taken from a patient whose treatment included radiotherapy and nephrectomy. The receptors stem from a woman aged 50 to 65 with renal cell carcinoma.

This chain uses TRBV6-6 with TRBJ2-5; tentative D call: TRBD2 (6 bases). The CDR3 is 15 residues long. From germline, CDR1 is MNHNY and CDR2 SVGAGI (reference sequence). Trimming pared 6 bases from V and 0 bases from J, leaving 14 bases between. Written as DNA, the CDR3 is TGTGCCAGCAGACCCAGGAGGGCCTACCAAGAGACCCAGTACTTC. This encodes CASRPRRAYQETQYF.

The rearrangement uses TRBV6-4 and TRBJ1-5; 7 positions agree with TRBD1. The CDR3 has 19 amino acids. J gave up 0 bases and V 10 bases, and 21 bases lay outside the gene matches. The germline gives CDR1 MRHNA, CDR2 SNTAGT. CDR3 sequence (DNA): TGTGCCACCGTCGGGTCCCGGGACAGCAATACTCATAGCAATCAGCCCCAGCATTTT. Protein: CATVGSRDSNTHSNQPQHF.

The chain employs TRBV4-3 and TRBJ2-2; D might be TRBD2 (5 bases). The CDR3 runs to 15 residues. Trimming shortened V by 0 bases and J by 6 bases, and 11 bases separated the two germline ends. CDR1 LGHNA and CDR2 YSLEER come from the germline V gene. CDR3 nucleotides: TGCGCCAGCAGCCAAGATTACGGGGTGGCCGGGGAGCTGTTTTTT. It translates to CASSQDYGVAGELFF.

The chain has TRBV27 and TRBJ1-1, with D unresolved. V lost 6 bases and J 1 base, leaving 9 bases between the germline ends. The CDR3 is 13 residues long. The germline V gene has CDR1 MNHEY and CDR2 SMNVEV (reference sequence). The CDR3 nucleotides are TGTGCCAGCAGGGGATGGGGGAACACTGAAGCTTTCTTT. Translation: CASRGWGNTEAFF.

The chain carries TRBV7-8 and TRBJ1-5, with D perhaps matching TRBD1 (6 bases). V lost 4 bases to trimming and J lost 5 bases, with 12 bases between them. The CDR3 extends over 14 amino acids. Germline assignment: CDR1 SGHVS and CDR2 FQNEAQ. The CDR3 DNA reads as TGTGCCAGCAGCTCACAGGGTTGGCATCAGCCCCAGCATTTT. The encoded protein is CASSSQGWHQPQHF.

J is TRBJ2-1 and V is TRBV19; TRBD2 aligns across 7 bases. Germline CDR1 LNHDA, CDR2 SQIVND (reference sequence). There are 15 residues in the CDR3. V lost 4 bases, J lost 5 bases, and 8 bases stayed unmatched. CDR3 region: CASSTGRGKDNEQFF. DNA for the CDR3: TGTGCCAGTAGTACCGGGCGGGGGAAAGACAATGAGCAGTTCTTC. The full variable domain, its missing parts supplied by reference TRBV19 and TRBJ2-1, is DGGITQSPKYLFRKEGQNVTLSCEQNLNHDAMYWYRQDPGQGLRLIYYSQIVNDFQKGDIAEGYSVSREKKESFPLTVTSAQKNPTAFYLCASSTGRGKDNEQFFGPGTRLTVL.

The genes are TRBV5-4 and TRBJ2-2; D may be TRBD1 (5 bases). From germline, CDR1 is SGHNT and CDR2 YYREEE (reference sequence). V was cut by 4 bases and J by 4 bases, with 14 bases left in between. The CDR3 contains 15 residues. The CDR3 coding sequence is TGTGCCAGCAGCGTCAGGGTCCAAGGCACCGGGGAGCTGTTTTTT. Protein sequence: CASSVRVQGTGELFF.

The V gene is TRBV19, the J gene TRBJ1-2, with D maybe TRBD1 (6 bases). V gave up 6 bases and J gave up 3 bases, with 14 bases separating them. The CDR3 is 14 amino acids. Germline V gene data show CDR1 as LNHDA and CDR2 as SQIVND (reference sequence). The CDR3 loop is CASRTGSNYYGYTF. CDR3 nucleotides: TGTGCCAGTAGGACAGGTTCCAACTACTATGGCTACACCTTC.

The chain combines TRBV7-8 with TRBJ2-5; D gene ambiguous. Trimming stripped 5 bases from V and 1 base from J, with 2 bases between. The germline CDR1 and CDR2 sequences are SGHVS and FQNEAQ. CDR3 length: 11 amino acids. CDR3 protein: CASSLQETQYF. CDR3 nucleotide sequence: TGTGCCAGCAGCCTCCAAGAGACCCAGTACTTC.

The chain combines TRBV21-1 with TRBJ2-7. TRBV21-1 is deemed a pseudogene. The CDR3 is 14 amino acids. The CDR3: CASSSTRGVGEQYF. CDR3 nucleotides: TGTGCCAGCAGCTCAACGAGAGGGGTCGGGGAGCAGTACTTC.

This clone was picked up one time. The CDR3 nucleotides read TGTGCCAGCAACAAACCGGGACGAGTTGTCCCTGGCTACACCTTC. Amino acids: CASNKPGRVVPGYTF. The V call is TRBV28, the J call TRBJ1-2; TRBD1 might be the D (5 bases). CDR1 MDHEN and CDR2 SYDVKM come from the germline V gene. The V and J ends lost 7 bases and 7 bases respectively, with 22 bases between them. The CDR3 is 15 residues long.

The genes are TRBV7-2 and TRBJ1-2; no clear D. The CDR3 is 13 residues long. The V gene lost 3 bases and the J gene lost 8 bases, with 13 bases spanning the gap. The germline gives CDR1 SGHTA, CDR2 FQGNSA. The CDR3: CASSFLSAQGYTF. CDR3 DNA: TGTGCCAGCAGCTTTTTAAGCGCCCAGGGCTACACCTTC.

The chain is built from TRBV9 and TRBJ2-1; D is unresolved. Germline CDR1 SGDLS, CDR2 YYNGEE. The CDR3 extends over 13 amino acids. The V end lost 6 bases, the J end lost 6 bases, and 13 bases lay between the germline ends. In nucleotides, the CDR3 is TGTGCCAGCACCCCGATACCCTCCAATGAGCAGTTCTTC. This codes for CASTPIPSNEQFF.

The V call is TRBV10-3, the J call TRBJ1-1; D perhaps matches TRBD1 (6 bases). The CDR3 sequence is 12 residues long. The V end lost 6 bases, the J end lost 13 bases, and 18 bases lay between the germline ends. Germline assignment: CDR1 ENHRY and CDR2 SYGVKD. The CDR3 nucleotides read TGTGCCATCAGCGACCGGGGGCCGAGGGTTTTCTTT. Translation: CAISDRGPRVFF.

V usage is TRBV6-1 and J usage is TRBJ2-7; 8 bases are shared with TRBD2. The germline gives CDR1 MNHNS, CDR2 SASEGT. This CDR3 has 15 amino acids. V was clipped by 3 bases and J by 1 base; unmatched bases: 5. CDR3 region: CASSEPGRGSYEQYF. Here the CDR3 DNA reads TGTGCCAGCAGTGAGCCCGGGAGGGGTTCCTACGAGCAGTACTTC.

V gene TRBV10-2 combines with J gene TRBJ2-7; D possibly corresponds to TRBD1 (5 bases). Germline assignment: CDR1 WSHSY and CDR2 SAAADI. The CDR3 sequence is 14 residues long. Trimming left V 5 bases short and J 3 bases short, with 14 bases between. The CDR3 bases are TGCGCCAGCAGTATGTCAGGGTTTTTCTACGAGCAGTACTTC. It yields the protein CASSMSGFFYEQYF.

Note on this clone: This same CDR3 is encoded by further DNA sequences in the sample. The chain recombines TRBV5-1 with TRBJ2-7, with 8 bases identical to TRBD1. The CDR3 is 14 amino acids. Germline CDR1 SGHRS, CDR2 YFSETQ. V lost 3 bases and J lost 2; bases outside the gene matches: 4. The CDR3 bases are TGCGCCAGCAGCTCCGGGACAGGAACCTACGAGCAGTACTTC. Protein product: CASSSGTGTYEQYF.

The gene calls are TRBV9 and TRBJ1-3; no clear D. The V and J ends lost 0 bases and 4 bases respectively, with 11 bases between them. This CDR3 has 15 residues. In germline, CDR1 is SGDLS, CDR2 YYNGEE. CDR3 sequence: CASSVGTLEGNTIYF. CDR3 sequence (DNA): TGTGCCAGCAGCGTAGGAACTCTGGAAGGAAACACCATATATTTT.

CDR3 residues: CASSGSVRRQSRANVLTF. Written as DNA, the CDR3 is TGTGCCAGCAGCGGCTCTGTGAGACGACAAAGTCGGGCCAACGTCCTGACTTTC. The chain uses TRBV7-2 and TRBJ2-6, with unresolved D. V was shortened by 5 bases and J by 5 bases, with 22 bases between the two germline ends. This CDR3 has 18 residues. The germline V gene encodes CDR1 SGHTA and CDR2 FQGNSA.

This sequence joins TRBV6-5 and TRBJ2-2; 7 nucleotides line up with TRBD1. J lost 4 bases, V lost 5 bases, and 7 bases had no gene match. Germline V gene sequence: CDR1 MNHEY, CDR2 SVGAGI. The CDR3 runs 15 residues. The CDR3 DNA is TGTGCCAGCAGTGTATTGAACAGGGGCACCGGGGAGCTGTTTTTT. Its translation: CASSVLNRGTGELFF.

Comment on this clone: The junction differs from germline at one of its ends, possibly a read error. The V call is TRBV2, the J call TRBJ2-3; a weak D match, TRBD1 (6 bases). Germline V gene lookup returns CDR1 SNHLY and CDR2 FYNNEI. The CDR3 consists of 12 residues. The CDR3 loop is CASREDRDTQYF. The CDR3 region has the DNA TGTGCCAGCAGGGAAGACAGGGATACGCAGTATTTT.

The V call is TRBV7-9, the J call TRBJ2-5; 7 bases map to TRBD2. From germline, CDR1 is SEHNR and CDR2 FQNEAQ (reference sequence). CDR3 length equals 13 residues. V was pared by 5 bases and J by 4 bases, with 4 bases of the junction left unmatched. CDR3 sequence: CASSRGGAETQYF. Here the CDR3 DNA reads TGTGCCAGCAGCCGGGGAGGGGCAGAGACCCAGTACTTC.

This rearrangement joins TRBV7-2 to TRBJ2-4, with D hard to call. This CDR3 is built from 13 residues. The ends were cut back, 5 bases at V and 4 bases at J, with 9 bases in the middle. CDR1 and CDR2 (germline): SGHTA, FQGNSA. The CDR3, as DNA: TGTGCCAGCAGCCCCCAGGAGAAAAACATTCAGTACTTC. Its protein is CASSPQEKNIQYF.

With regard to this clone: A read error may account for a junction end that differs from germline. Other DNA sequences in the same sample also yield this CDR3. The chain is built from TRBV9 and TRBJ1-5; D uncertain. Germline V gene lookup returns CDR1 SGDLS and CDR2 YYNGEE. The CDR3 has 15 amino acids. CDR3 in amino acids: CASSVDPVINQPQHF. DNA for the CDR3: TGTGCCAGCAGTGTAGATCCAGTTATCAATCAGCCCCAGCATTTT.

The gene calls are TRBV5-1 and TRBJ1-1; a possible D gene is TRBD1 (6 bases). V was cut by 1 base and J by 0 bases, with 13 bases left in between. Germline V CDR1 and CDR2: SGHRS, YFSETQ. The CDR3 is made up of 16 amino acids. DNA of the CDR3: TGCGCCAGCAGCTTGCTCCAGGGGTTACTGAACACTGAAGCTTTCTTT. It encodes CASSLLQGLLNTEAFF.

The chain employs TRBV19 and TRBJ1-1; D is undetermined. CDR1 and CDR2 (germline): LNHDA, SQIVND (reference sequence). The CDR3 covers 13 residues. V was cut by 5 bases and J by 0 bases, with 7 bases left in between. The CDR3 region has the DNA TGTGCCAGTAGTCCCTTCCTGAACACTGAAGCTTTCTTT. It yields the protein CASSPFLNTEAFF. Full variable domain (outside the CDR3, taken from reference TRBV19 and TRBJ1-1): DGGITQSPKYLFRKEGQNVTLSCEQNLNHDAMYWYRQDPGQGLRLIYYSQIVNDFQKGDIAEGYSVSREKKESFPLTVTSAQKNPTAFYLCASSPFLNTEAFFGQGTRLTVV.

The chain carries TRBV10-3 and TRBJ2-1; TRBD2 matches 12 bases. V lost 6 bases and J lost 7; bases outside the gene matches: 4. Germline CDR1 ENHRY, CDR2 SYGVKD. This CDR3 comprises 14 residues. Written as DNA, the CDR3 is TGTGCCATCAGCCCGACTAGCGGGAGAAATGAGCAGTTCTTC. It codes for CAISPTSGRNEQFF.